Listed below are T cell receptor beta chains from one sample, sequenced in a study of response to subunit inactivated influenza vaccine. From the RT-PCR reads, TCRdb called clonotypes with MiXCR, one entry per CDR3 protein. This table has about 520,000 distinct CDR3 sequences, about 25% appearing once. The specimen comprised CD4+ T cells sorted from PBMCs, sampled approximately 5 days after vaccination. These receptors came from a man aged 45-60 years who received an inactivated influenza vaccine. Each CDR3 is given with its conserved first and last residue. The D gene is left open where the match is weak. The size field is filled for only some rows; it gives once, few, many or a size class.

TGCGCCAGCAGCTTGGATGACGAGCAGTACTTC | CASSLDDEQYF | NA | TRBJ2-7 | TRBV5-1 | few
TGTGCCAGCAGTGAAACAGGGGGCGAGCAGTTCTTC | CASSETGGEQFF | TRBD1 | TRBJ2-1 | TRBV25-1 | few
TGTGCCAGCAGCCAAGTCGGGAAAAAACTCCCAGATACGCAGTATTTT | CASSQVGKKLPDTQYF | NA | TRBJ2-3 | TRBV3-1 | NA
TGTGCCAGCAGCTTATGGAACGGACAGAGGGTAGATACGCAGTATTTT | CASSLWNGQRVDTQYF | NA | TRBJ2-3 | TRBV7-2 | once
TGCGCCAGCAGCTTGGGTGGGACTAGCAACTCCTACGAGCAGTACTTC | CASSLGGTSNSYEQYF | TRBD2 | TRBJ2-7 | TRBV5-1 | few
TGTGCCATCAGTGAGTCGGTGGGGGAGCAGTACTTC | CAISESVGEQYF | NA | TRBJ2-7 | TRBV10-3 | NA
TGTGCCAGCAGCCCGAAAAGGGGCGGAGAGACCCAGTACTTC | CASSPKRGGETQYF | NA | TRBJ2-5 | TRBV5-6 | few
TGTGCCAGCAGTTTTGGACTGGAAGAGACCCAGTACTTC | CASSFGLEETQYF | NA | TRBJ2-5 | TRBV12-3/TRBV12-4 | many
TGTGCCAGCAGCGTCTTCTTGGGCACGCAGTATTTT | CASSVFLGTQYF | NA | TRBJ2-3 | TRBV9 | NA
TGTGCCAGCAGCAAGGGACGGATGCAAGAGACCCAGTACTTC | CASSKGRMQETQYF | NA | TRBJ2-5 | TRBV6-1 | NA
TGTGCCAGCACCGTACAGGGTTGGTCCTACGAGCAGTACTTC | CASTVQGWSYEQYF | NA | TRBJ2-7 | TRBV28 | few
TGTGCCAGCAGCCCAGGCGGACAGGGATATAGTGAGCAGTTCTTC | CASSPGGQGYSEQFF | TRBD1 | TRBJ2-1 | TRBV7-2 | NA
TGTGCCAGCAGCGTAGAGTCAAGTTCCTACGAGCAGTACTTC | CASSVESSSYEQYF | NA | TRBJ2-7 | TRBV9 | NA
TGTGCCAGCAGCTTAGGCCCGGGACAGGGAACCTACAATGAGCAGTTCTTC | CASSLGPGQGTYNEQFF | TRBD1 | TRBJ2-1 | TRBV11-2 | NA
TGTGCCAGCAGCTTAGGATCACAGGGAGGCGAGCAGTACTTC | CASSLGSQGGEQYF | NA | TRBJ2-7 | TRBV11-1 | NA
TGTGCCAGCAGCCAAGGAGAGGAGACCCAGTACTTC | CASSQGEETQYF | NA | TRBJ2-5 | TRBV3-1 | few
TGTGCCAGCAGCTTATTCCAGGTCAATGAGCAGTTCTTC | CASSLFQVNEQFF | NA | TRBJ2-1 | TRBV7-2 | few
TGCAGTGCTAGAGCTAGCGGGACAGGCCTTAATGAAAAACTGTTTTTT | CSARASGTGLNEKLFF | TRBD1 | TRBJ1-4 | TRBV20-1 | NA
TGTGCCAGCAGTGCGGAGCACGGTCGCAATGAGCAGTTCTTC | CASSAEHGRNEQFF | NA | TRBJ2-1 | TRBV6-4 | few
TGTGCCAGCAGCCATGAGGGAGCCAACTACGAGCAGTACTTC | CASSHEGANYEQYF | NA | TRBJ2-7 | TRBV3-1 | NA
TGTGCCAGCAGACCACGGACTAGCGGGATCTCCTACAATGAGCAGTTCTTC | CASRPRTSGISYNEQFF | TRBD2 | TRBJ2-1 | TRBV12-3/TRBV12-4 | NA
TGCAGTGCTAGATCCGCTAGCGGGAATTTCGCAGATACGCAGTATTTT | CSARSASGNFADTQYF | TRBD2 | TRBJ2-3 | TRBV20-1 | few
TGCGCCAGCAGCCAAGATCCGTCCGGACAGGGTTTTTCACCCCTCCACTTT | CASSQDPSGQGFSPLHF | TRBD1 | TRBJ1-6 | TRBV4-3 | NA
TGCGCCAGCAGCAAGGGACGGAACAATGAGCAGTTCTTC | CASSKGRNNEQFF | NA | TRBJ2-1 | TRBV5-1 | NA
TGCAGTGCAAACCAGCAGGATGAGCAGTTCTTC | CSANQQDEQFF | NA | TRBJ2-1 | TRBV20-1 | few
TGTGCCAGCAGCTTAGGTGTCAGGGGCTCCGGGGAGCTGTTTTTT | CASSLGVRGSGELFF | NA | TRBJ2-2 | TRBV7-2 | few
TGTGCCACCAGCAGAGACAGTTCCCAATCCCTCGGCATTCAGTACTTC | CATSRDSSQSLGIQYF | NA | TRBJ2-4 | TRBV15 | few
TGTGCCAGCAGCTTTCCGGGACAGGTGAAAAGGTTC | CASSFPGQVKRF | TRBD1 | TRBJ1-2 | TRBV7-2 | NA
TGCAGTGCTAGTATTTTTGGGACAGGGAACACTGAAGCTTTCTTT | CSASIFGTGNTEAFF | TRBD1 | TRBJ1-1 | TRBV20-1 | few
TGCAGCGTTGAAGTGGGAAACCAAGCGGGGGGTCCCTCCTACAATGAGCAGTTCTTC | CSVEVGNQAGGPSYNEQFF | TRBD2 | TRBJ2-1 | TRBV29-1 | few
TGTGCCAGCGCGCGGGACACTAATGAAAAACTGTTTTTT | CASARDTNEKLFF | NA | TRBJ1-4 | TRBV18 | NA
TGTGCCAGCAGTGAGGTGGGGGGGCTCTACGAGCAGTACTTC | CASSEVGGLYEQYF | NA | TRBJ2-7 | TRBV25-1 | few
TGTGCCATCAGTGGTGGCAGAGCGAACACTGAAGCTTTCTTT | CAISGGRANTEAFF | NA | TRBJ1-1 | TRBV10-3 | few
TGCGCCAGCAGCCAGGATACAGGGGGCCGAACTGAAGCTTTCTTT | CASSQDTGGRTEAFF | TRBD1 | TRBJ1-1 | TRBV4-3 | NA
TGTGCCAGCAGTATTCGGGGAAACACCATATATTTT | CASSIRGNTIYF | NA | TRBJ1-3 | TRBV12-3/TRBV12-4 | NA
TGCGCCAGCAGCCAAGCGGAACGTAACGCGGCACCCCTCCACTTT | CASSQAERNAAPLHF | NA | TRBJ1-6 | TRBV4-3 | few
TGTGCCAGCAGCTTAAGGCGGCGGGGGCACACAGATACGCAGTATTTT | CASSLRRRGHTDTQYF | NA | TRBJ2-3 | TRBV7-9 | NA
TGTGCCAGCAGCTCACAAACGTACAATGAGCAGTTCTTC | CASSSQTYNEQFF | NA | TRBJ2-1 | TRBV7-8 | NA
TGTGCCACCAGTGATGCGGGACTAGCGGCAGATACGCAGTATTTT | CATSDAGLAADTQYF | TRBD2 | TRBJ2-3 | TRBV24-1 | NA
TGTGCCAGCTCACCAAGGAGGGACAGGGAAGAGACCCACTACTTC | CASSPRRDREETHYF | TRBD1 | TRBJ2-5 | TRBV18 | NA
TGTGCCAGCAGCCAAGATCGGGCGGGAGGAGAGACCCAGTACTTC | CASSQDRAGGETQYF | TRBD2 | TRBJ2-5 | TRBV4-2 | NA
TGTGCCAGCAGCTTAGCGCAGACAGGAGAGCAGTTCTTC | CASSLAQTGEQFF | NA | TRBJ2-1 | TRBV7-2 | many
TGCGCCAGCAGCCATCTAGGGCGGCGGATAACCTCTGGAAACACCATATATTTT | CASSHLGRRITSGNTIYF | NA | TRBJ1-3 | TRBV4-1 | NA
TGCAGCGCCAAGGATGCTAGCGGGGGGTGGGAGACCCAGTACTTC | CSAKDASGGWETQYF | TRBD2 | TRBJ2-5 | TRBV29-1 | few
TGTGCCAGCAGTAAGGAGACTAGCAATGAGCAGTTCTTC | CASSKETSNEQFF | NA | TRBJ2-1 | TRBV6-1 | NA
TGTGCCAGCAGACAATCCGGGACTAGCGGGCAGACCCAGTACTTC | CASRQSGTSGQTQYF | TRBD2 | TRBJ2-5 | TRBV25-1 | few
TGTGCCAGCAGCTTGGGGGTTTGGGGTAGCGGCTACAATGAGCAGTTCTTC | CASSLGVWGSGYNEQFF | NA | TRBJ2-1 | TRBV5-6 | NA
TGCAGTGCTCGAGGACAGTTTCTCTCCGAGCAGTACTTC | CSARGQFLSEQYF | NA | TRBJ2-7 | TRBV20-1 | NA
TGTGCCAGCAGCGCAAACTTCGGAGAGACCCAGTACTTC | CASSANFGETQYF | NA | TRBJ2-5 | TRBV9 | few
TGCGCCAGCAGCCACCTCGGACGGGACCGAGAGAACACTGAAGCTTTCTTT | CASSHLGRDRENTEAFF | NA | TRBJ1-1 | TRBV4-1 | few
TGCAGCGTTGACTCGAACTGGGACGGCTATGGCTACACCTTC | CSVDSNWDGYGYTF | NA | TRBJ1-2 | TRBV29-1 | few
TGTGCCAGCAGCCAAGCCGGGACTAGCGGGAGGCGGTCCTACGAGCAGTACTTC | CASSQAGTSGRRSYEQYF | TRBD2 | TRBJ2-7 | TRBV3-1 | few
TGTGCCAGCAGCTTAGCGTTTAGCGGCGCCTACAATGAGCAGTTCTTC | CASSLAFSGAYNEQFF | NA | TRBJ2-1 | TRBV7-2 | many
TGCAGCGTTGAGCTACTGGTTGGCACAGATACGCAGTATTTT | CSVELLVGTDTQYF | NA | TRBJ2-3 | TRBV29-1 | many
TGTGCCAGCAGCGGTCTGGCAGGTACAGATACGCAGTATTTT | CASSGLAGTDTQYF | NA | TRBJ2-3 | TRBV7-6 | few
TGTGCCAGCAGCGCGGGGGCGGGGTTGGCATCCGAGCAGTACTTC | CASSAGAGLASEQYF | NA | TRBJ2-7 | TRBV7-2 | NA
TGTGCCAGCAGCGACAACCGCGGGGAGCTGTTTTTT | CASSDNRGELFF | NA | TRBJ2-2 | TRBV5-4 | NA
TGCGCCAGCCGGGGACAAGACACAGATACGCAGTATTTT | CASRGQDTDTQYF | NA | TRBJ2-3 | TRBV5-1 | NA
TGTGCCACCAGTGATTCCACAGGTTTTGGGACCCAGTACTTC | CATSDSTGFGTQYF | NA | TRBJ2-5 | TRBV24-1 | few
TGTGCCACCAACGGGGGGGGCTCCTACAATGAGCAGTTCTTC | CATNGGGSYNEQFF | TRBD2 | TRBJ2-1 | TRBV19 | NA